A selection of T cell receptor beta chains follows, all from one sample in a study of beta chain features in type 1 diabetes. Clones were read by immunoSEQ multiplex PCR, and TCRdb kept only the in-frame ones, dropping some. The profile shows around 690,000 clones, roughly 12% of them singletons. Sequenced: naive CD4+ T cells from blood. These receptors were collected from a young man with type 1 diabetes. The CDR3 runs from the conserved cysteine through the conserved F or W. A D gene is named only where the DNA matches it firmly. Where a row states a size, it is once, few, many or the class of an expanded clone; other rows omit it.

J gene: TRBJ2-7; clone size: few; V gene: TRBV5-4; D gene: NA; CDR3 length: 11; CDR3 protein: CASSSNYEQYF; CDR3 DNA: TGTGCCAGCAGCTCGAACTACGAGCAGTACTTC
J gene: TRBJ2-7; clone size: NA; V gene: TRBV6-5; D gene: TRBD1; CDR3 length: 13; CDR3 protein: CASRDSDRFQQYF; CDR3 DNA: TGTGCCAGCAGAGATTCGGACAGGTTCCAACAGTACTTC
J gene: TRBJ2-3; clone size: NA; V gene: TRBV6-5; D gene: NA; CDR3 length: 13; CDR3 protein: CASSYPNTDTQYF; CDR3 DNA: TGTGCCAGCAGTTACCCGAACACAGATACGCAGTATTTT
J gene: TRBJ2-1; clone size: few; V gene: TRBV14; D gene: TRBD2; CDR3 length: 15; CDR3 protein: CASSQDGGGYNEQFF; CDR3 DNA: TGTGCCAGCAGCCAAGACGGCGGGGGGTACAATGAGCAGTTCTTC
J gene: TRBJ1-2; clone size: few; V gene: TRBV11-2; D gene: NA; CDR3 length: 12; CDR3 protein: CASSNDLYGYTF; CDR3 DNA: TGTGCCAGCAGCAACGACCTCTATGGCTACACCTTC
J gene: TRBJ1-1; clone size: few; V gene: TRBV2; D gene: NA; CDR3 length: 15; CDR3 protein: CASSDLSGMGTEAFF; CDR3 DNA: TGTGCCAGCAGTGACCTCTCAGGGATGGGCACTGAAGCTTTCTTT
J gene: TRBJ2-3; clone size: NA; V gene: TRBV16; D gene: NA; CDR3 length: 15; CDR3 protein: CASSQRSSSTDTQYF; CDR3 DNA: TGTGCCAGCAGCCAACGCTCTTCTAGCACAGATACGCAGTATTTT
J gene: TRBJ2-6; clone size: NA; V gene: TRBV7-9; D gene: NA; CDR3 length: 17; CDR3 protein: CASSRDFGLSGANVLTF; CDR3 DNA: TGTGCCAGCAGCCGCGATTTCGGGCTCTCGGGGGCCAACGTCCTGACTTTC
J gene: TRBJ2-1; clone size: NA; V gene: TRBV6-5; D gene: NA; CDR3 length: 15; CDR3 protein: CASSYSTLSYNEQFF; CDR3 DNA: TGTGCCAGCAGTTACTCGACACTTTCCTACAATGAGCAGTTCTTC
J gene: TRBJ2-7; clone size: few; V gene: TRBV29-1; D gene: TRBD1; CDR3 length: 12; CDR3 protein: CSVPGQGYEQYF; CDR3 DNA: TGCAGCGTCCCGGGACAGGGCTACGAGCAGTACTTC
J gene: TRBJ2-3; clone size: NA; V gene: TRBV7-9; D gene: NA; CDR3 length: 15; CDR3 protein: CASSQPGTRENTQYF; CDR3 DNA: TGTGCCAGCAGCCAACCCGGGACAAGAGAAAATACGCAGTATTTT
J gene: TRBJ1-1; clone size: NA; V gene: TRBV11-1; D gene: NA; CDR3 length: 14; CDR3 protein: CASSLGHGNTEAFF; CDR3 DNA: TGTGCCAGCAGCTTAGGCCACGGAAACACTGAAGCTTTCTTT
J gene: TRBJ1-1; clone size: few; V gene: TRBV2; D gene: NA; CDR3 length: 12; CDR3 protein: CARGQPLAEAFF; CDR3 DNA: TGTGCCAGAGGACAGCCTTTGGCTGAAGCTTTCTTT
J gene: TRBJ2-1; clone size: NA; V gene: TRBV9; D gene: NA; CDR3 length: 14; CDR3 protein: CASSPGGSYNEQFF; CDR3 DNA: TGTGCCAGCAGCCCCGGAGGCTCCTACAATGAGCAGTTCTTC
J gene: TRBJ2-7; clone size: NA; V gene: TRBV2; D gene: TRBD2; CDR3 length: 15; CDR3 protein: CASSERGETLYEQYF; CDR3 DNA: TGTGCCAGCAGTGAACGGGGGGAGACGCTTTACGAGCAGTACTTC
J gene: TRBJ2-7; clone size: NA; V gene: TRBV5-1; D gene: NA; CDR3 length: 12; CDR3 protein: CASSLGPDPQYF; CDR3 DNA: TGCGCCAGCAGCCTGGGTCCCGATCCGCAGTACTTC
J gene: TRBJ2-6; clone size: few; V gene: TRBV4-3; D gene: NA; CDR3 length: 16; CDR3 protein: CASSQDEGAGANVLTF; CDR3 DNA: TGCGCCAGCAGCCAAGATGAAGGGGCTGGGGCCAACGTCCTGACTTTC
J gene: TRBJ2-1; clone size: few; V gene: TRBV29-1; D gene: TRBD1; CDR3 length: 10; CDR3 protein: CSARDRVRFF; CDR3 DNA: TGCAGCGCCAGGGACAGGGTCCGGTTCTTC
J gene: TRBJ1-2; clone size: few; V gene: TRBV28; D gene: NA; CDR3 length: 12; CDR3 protein: CASSALGNGYTF; CDR3 DNA: TGTGCCAGCAGCGCCCTGGGGAATGGCTACACCTTC
J gene: TRBJ2-3; clone size: few; V gene: TRBV14; D gene: NA; CDR3 length: 12; CDR3 protein: CASSRGPDTQYF; CDR3 DNA: TGTGCCAGCAGCCGGGGCCCAGATACGCAGTATTTT
J gene: TRBJ1-5; clone size: NA; V gene: TRBV30; D gene: NA; CDR3 length: 14; CDR3 protein: CAWSVGQGNQPQHF; CDR3 DNA: TGTGCCTGGAGTGTAGGTCAGGGCAATCAGCCCCAGCATTTT
J gene: TRBJ1-4; clone size: few; V gene: TRBV4-3; D gene: NA; CDR3 length: 15; CDR3 protein: CASSPGRTTNEKLFF; CDR3 DNA: TGCGCCAGCAGCCCGGGCCGTACAACTAATGAAAAACTGTTTTTT
J gene: TRBJ1-2; clone size: NA; V gene: TRBV28; D gene: NA; CDR3 length: 12; CDR3 protein: CASSLSNYGYTF; CDR3 DNA: TGTGCCAGCAGTTTAAGCAACTATGGCTACACCTTC